The clone carrying this T cell receptor (beta chain) showed up many times. Its target is not known. The data originate from a study of blood T cells in healthy people across ages. Findings of the study overall: Long-lived donors exceeded aged donors in naive CD4+ cells and diversity. A strong correlation was seen between TCR beta diversity and naive T cell percentage.

Per the germline V gene, CDR1 is LNHNV and CDR2 is YYDKDF (reference sequence). This CDR3 contains 14 residues. After removal of 3 bases from V and 3 bases from J, the junction contained 3 bases not matched to a gene. Total RNA was extracted at no less than 5 micrograms per sample. A J-beta primer mix and a sample-barcoded 5' primer were used in a second PCR of about 6 to 12 cycles. Every cDNA molecule carried a tag from a template-switch adaptor bearing 12 random nucleotides. TCRdb reanalysed the 5' RACE reads using MiXCR and keeps one entry per CDR3 protein. The sample has 650,000 to 700,000 distinct CDR3 sequences, approximately 31% seen once.

The chain uses TRBV15 and TRBJ1-2; TRBD1 matches 8 bases. The clonotype was recovered from a woman over 75 in good health. Sequenced input: blood. The CDR3, as DNA: TGTGCCACCAGCAGGAGGGGACAGGACTATGGCTACACCTTC. It encodes CATSRRGQDYGYTF.